What follows are 27 T cell receptor beta chains derived from one specimen sequenced in a study of spatial heterogeneity in lung cancer. TCRdb redid the calling of the 5' RACE reads with MiXCR, one entry per CDR3 protein. The sample consists of 40,000 to 45,000 distinct CDR3 sequences, around 6.8% of them appearing once. Time point denoted: sample taken at primary tumor resection. The sequencing used PBMCs, collected at surgery. The origin of the receptors is a female donor with early-stage non-small cell lung cancer.

This clonotype has ten or more counts. CDR3 sequence (DNA): TGTGCCACCAGTGATAGGACAGTTGACTACAATGAGCAGTTCTTC. Its translation is CATSDRTVDYNEQFF. The chain is built from TRBV24-1 and TRBJ2-1, with a tentative D call TRBD1 (6 bases). The V gene's germline CDR1 is KGHDR and CDR2 SFDVKD. The CDR3 runs 15 residues. V lost 3 bases and J 3 bases, leaving 11 bases between the germline ends.

The V and J genes are TRBV29-1 and TRBJ1-1; TRBD1 is a possible D gene (6 bases). CDR3 length: 15 residues. V gave up 5 bases and J gave up 0 bases, with 16 bases separating them. Germline V gene data show CDR1 as SQVTM and CDR2 as ANQGSEA. The CDR3 is CSVLSLGGLNTEAFF. The CDR3 DNA reads TGCAGCGTTCTCTCATTGGGGGGCCTGAACACTGAAGCTTTCTTT.

This clonotype was detected many times. The rearrangement uses TRBV21-1 and TRBJ2-2. TRBV21-1 corresponds to a pseudogene. The length of the CDR3 is 15 residues. The chain's CDR3 is CASSISRVGTGELFF. For the CDR3, the DNA is TGTGCCAGCAGCATCTCTAGAGTAGGGACCGGGGAGCTGTTTTTT.

This clonotype was detected ten times or more. This chain uses TRBV12-3 or TRBV12-4 with TRBJ2-1; D is uncertain. CDR3 length equals 15 residues. The V gene lost 5 bases and the J gene lost 7 bases, with 18 bases spanning the gap. In DNA, the CDR3 is TGTGCCAGCAGTGCGGCAAGCCCGGCGTTGAATGAGCAGTTCTTC. It is translated as CASSAASPALNEQFF.

This clonotype was recorded many times. The J gene is TRBJ1-5, the V gene TRBV19; D unclear. V was clipped by 2 bases and J by 2 bases, with 10 bases between them. This CDR3 spans 15 amino acids. Germline V gene lookup returns CDR1 LNHDA and CDR2 SQIVND (reference sequence). The chain's CDR3 is CASSITKAGNQPQHF. As DNA, the CDR3 is TGTGCCAGTAGTATAACTAAAGCGGGCAATCAGCCCCAGCATTTT.

This clonotype was recorded many times. The gene calls are TRBV5-1 and TRBJ2-1; 8 bases are shared with TRBD2. The J segment lost 7 bases and the V segment lost 3 bases, leaving 9 bases of the junction unmatched. In germline, CDR1 is SGHRS, CDR2 YFSETQ. The CDR3 consists of 15 residues. Here the CDR3 DNA reads TGCGCCAGCAGCTGGGGCCCTGGCGGGGGGAATGAGCAGTTCTTC. Translation: CASSWGPGGGNEQFF.

This clonotype appeared a few times. V is TRBV4-1 and J is TRBJ1-3; TRBD1 matches at 7 bases. CDR3 size: 15 residues. Trimming took 7 bases from V and 3 from J; bases not matched to a gene: 9. The V gene's germline CDR1 is MGHRA and CDR2 YSYEKL. CDR3 protein: CASTPAGGSGNTIYF. In DNA form, the CDR3 reads TGCGCCAGCACCCCCGCAGGGGGTAGTGGAAACACCATATATTTT.

This clonotype was recorded a few times. The chain employs TRBV23-1 and TRBJ1-5, with 12 positions matching TRBD1. TRBV23-1 falls under the ORF class, with uncertain function. This CDR3 is 19 amino acids long. V lost 2 bases, J lost 0 bases, and 8 bases stayed unmatched. The CDR3: CASSQAPGQGANSNQPQHF. The CDR3 DNA is TGCGCCAGCAGTCAAGCACCGGGACAGGGGGCAAATAGCAATCAGCCCCAGCATTTT.

In its sample, this clonotype was seen many times. The rearrangement uses TRBV11-2 and TRBJ2-2; TRBD1 might be the D (6 bases). Trimming removed 1 base at V and 6 bases at J, with 6 bases between. Germline V CDR1 and CDR2: SGHAT, FQNNGV. The length of the CDR3 is 13 residues. In DNA form, the CDR3 reads TGTGCCAGCAGCTTAGGGACAGCCGGGGAGCTGTTTTTT. This codes for CASSLGTAGELFF.

This clonotype was counted at least ten times. V gene TRBV18 combines with J gene TRBJ2-2, with no clear D. Germline V gives CDR1 KGHSH, CDR2 LQKENI. The CDR3 runs 12 residues. The V and J ends lost 1 base and 6 bases respectively, with 3 bases between them. The CDR3: CASSPQSGELFF. In DNA form, the CDR3 reads TGTGCCAGCTCACCACAGTCCGGGGAGCTGTTTTTT.

The rearrangement joins TRBV5-4 to TRBJ2-5; tentative D call: TRBD2 (7 bases). Germline-derived CDR1 and CDR2 are SGHNT and YYREEE (reference sequence). The CDR3 runs to 14 residues. Trimming shortened V by 2 bases and J by 5 bases, and 13 bases separated the two germline ends. The CDR3 region has the DNA TGTGCCAGCAGCTTCCGGGGGGCGTCTGAGACCCAGTACTTC. It codes for CASSFRGASETQYF.

This clonotype has more than one count but fewer than ten. The chain employs TRBV4-3 and TRBJ1-2; D might be TRBD1 (5 bases). Germline assignment: CDR1 LGHNA and CDR2 YSLEER. This CDR3 has 16 amino acids. V lost 0 bases and J lost 2, with 13 bases in between. The CDR3 here is CASSQDVRQRNYGYTF. Here the CDR3 DNA reads TGCGCCAGCAGCCAAGACGTGAGACAGAGGAACTATGGCTACACCTTC.

This clonotype was recorded many times. This rearrangement joins TRBV5-1 to TRBJ2-3, with TRBD2 identical over 9 bases. Trimming took 4 bases from V and 5 from J; bases not matched to a gene: 14. CDR1 is SGHRS, CDR2 YFSETQ, per germline. The CDR3 is 17 residues long. This chain's CDR3 is CASSPRGGALREDTQYF. The CDR3 coding sequence is TGCGCCAGCAGCCCCCGCGGGGGGGCCTTGAGAGAAGATACGCAGTATTTT.

This clonotype was counted many times. This rearrangement joins TRBV11-3 to TRBJ2-5, with D tentatively TRBD2 (5 bases). Germline CDR1 is SGHNT and CDR2 is YENEEA. Trimming removed 1 base from V and 0 bases from J, with 6 bases in between. CDR3 size: 14 residues. Here the CDR3 DNA reads TGTGCCAGCAGCTTAGCGGGGAACCAAGAGACCCAGTACTTC. It is translated as CASSLAGNQETQYF.

In its sample, this clonotype was seen many times. V and J are TRBV3-1 and TRBJ1-6, with 10 bases matching TRBD1. Trimming at V came to 4 bases and at J to 0 bases, leaving 0 bases not matched to a gene. The CDR3 is 16 residues long. Germline V gene sequence: CDR1 LGHDT, CDR2 YNNKEL (reference sequence). The CDR3 region has the DNA TGTGCCAGCAGCCGACAGGGGGCCTCCTATAATTCACCCCTCCACTTT. Translated, it gives CASSRQGASYNSPLHF. The complete variable domain, with remaining parts taken from reference TRBV3-1 and TRBJ1-6, reads DTAVSQTPKYLVTQMGNDKSIKCEQNLGHDTMYWYKQDSKKFLKIMFSYNNKELIINETVPNRFSPKSPDKAHLNLHINSLELGDSAVYFCASSRQGASYNSPLHFGNGTRLTVT.

This clonotype occurred many times. The chain joins TRBV20-1 to TRBJ2-3, with unresolved D. Germline V gives CDR1 DFQATT, CDR2 SNEGSKA (reference sequence). V was cut by 1 base and J by 0 bases, with 5 bases left in between. The CDR3 loop spans 13 amino acids. In DNA, the CDR3 is TGCAGTGCTAGAGCTGCAAGCACAGATACGCAGTATTTT. This codes for CSARAASTDTQYF.

This clonotype was recorded many times. The chain uses TRBV3-1 and TRBJ1-1; D not resolved. Trimming pared 2 bases from V and 4 bases from J, leaving 8 bases between. Looked up from germline, CDR1 is LGHDT and CDR2 is YNNKEL (reference sequence). The CDR3 consists of 13 residues. This chain's CDR3 is CASSQPPATEAFF. In nucleotides, the CDR3 is TGTGCCAGCAGCCAACCGCCGGCCACTGAAGCTTTCTTT.

The rearrangement links TRBV3-1 to TRBJ2-5; D is uncertain. The CDR3 loop spans 17 amino acids. Germline values: CDR1 LGHDT, CDR2 YNNKEL (reference sequence). V was pared by 2 bases and J by 1 base, with 17 bases between. CDR3 bases: TGTGCCAGCAGCCAAAAACCCTACACTGATCCCCAAGAGACCCAGTACTTC. Translation: CASSQKPYTDPQETQYF.

This clonotype was counted a few times. V usage is TRBV12-3 or TRBV12-4 and J usage is TRBJ2-1; 8 positions match TRBD2. The CDR3 covers 13 residues. V gave up 6 bases and J gave up 8 bases; unmatched junction bases: 6. The chain's CDR3 is CASSSLSGDEQFF. The CDR3 coding sequence is TGTGCCAGCAGCTCCCTTAGCGGGGATGAGCAGTTCTTC.

This clonotype was seen at least ten times. V and J are TRBV5-1 and TRBJ2-3; TRBD2 matches 8 bases. Germline V gene sequence: CDR1 SGHRS, CDR2 YFSETQ. The CDR3 length is 14 residues. The trim removed 4 bases at V and 3 bases at J, leaving 4 bases unmatched. The CDR3 spells CASSKAGETDTQYF. The CDR3, as DNA: TGCGCCAGCAGCAAAGCGGGGGAGACAGATACGCAGTATTTT.

Ten or more counts support this clonotype. The chain joins TRBV11-2 to TRBJ1-4; maybe TRBD1 (6 bases). The CDR3 is made up of 14 amino acids. Trimming removed 3 bases at V and 5 bases at J, with 10 bases between. The germline gives CDR1 SGHAT, CDR2 FQNNGV. CDR3 sequence (DNA): TGTGCCAGCAGCTTGGCGGGGGCAAATGAAAAACTGTTTTTT. It is translated as CASSLAGANEKLFF.

V and J are TRBV20-1 and TRBJ1-5; D ambiguous. Germline CDR1 reads DFQATT; CDR2 reads SNEGSKA (reference sequence). This CDR3 has 12 residues. V lost 0 bases and J lost 7, with 7 bases in between. The CDR3 loop is CSARDSYQPQHF. The CDR3 DNA reads TGCAGTGCTAGAGATTCGTACCAGCCCCAGCATTTT.

This clonotype was seen a handful of times. The J gene is TRBJ1-2, the V gene TRBV27; TRBD1 might be the D (6 bases). Trimming removed 4 bases at V and 1 base at J, with 10 bases between. Germline-derived CDR1 and CDR2 are MNHEY and SMNVEV (reference sequence). The length of the CDR3 is 14 residues. CDR3 sequence: CASSYDRSNYGYTF. The CDR3 region has the DNA TGTGCCAGCAGTTACGACAGGAGTAACTATGGCTACACCTTC.

This clonotype was detected a few times. This chain connects TRBV4-3 to TRBJ2-5; D is possibly TRBD1 or TRBD2 (5 bases each). Trimming removed 3 bases at V and 1 base at J, with 9 bases between. Germline assignment: CDR1 LGHNA and CDR2 YSLEER. CDR3 length: 14 residues. CDR3 loop: CASSQPGPQETQYF. CDR3 sequence (DNA): TGCGCCAGCAGCCAGCCGGGACCCCAAGAGACCCAGTACTTC.

This clonotype was seen more than once but under ten times. The chain links TRBV7-6 to TRBJ2-4; D possibly corresponds to TRBD2 (6 bases). The germline V gene has CDR1 SGHVS and CDR2 FNYEAQ. V was cut by 3 bases and J by 4 bases, with 13 bases left in between. The CDR3 is 15 amino acids. CDR3 DNA sequence: TGTGCCAGCAGCTTCGGAGGGATGGGAAAAAACATTCAGTACTTC. As protein: CASSFGGMGKNIQYF.

This clonotype was recorded a few times. This rearrangement joins TRBV12-3 or TRBV12-4 to TRBJ2-1; a possible D gene is TRBD1 (5 bases). Trimming took 6 bases from V and 7 from J, leaving 16 bases between them. This CDR3 is 14 amino acids long. CDR3 loop: CASSLTPRENEQFF. CDR3 DNA: TGTGCCAGCAGCTTAACCCCCAGGGAAAATGAGCAGTTCTTC.

This clonotype was counted between two and nine times. The J gene is TRBJ2-3, the V gene TRBV2, with a weak D call TRBD2 (5 bases). Germline values: CDR1 SNHLY, CDR2 FYNNEI. The length of the CDR3 is 13 residues. V lost 10 bases, J lost 2 bases, and 13 bases lay in between. This CDR3 is CATPAEITDTQYF. The CDR3, as DNA: TGTGCCACCCCAGCGGAGATCACAGATACGCAGTATTTT.